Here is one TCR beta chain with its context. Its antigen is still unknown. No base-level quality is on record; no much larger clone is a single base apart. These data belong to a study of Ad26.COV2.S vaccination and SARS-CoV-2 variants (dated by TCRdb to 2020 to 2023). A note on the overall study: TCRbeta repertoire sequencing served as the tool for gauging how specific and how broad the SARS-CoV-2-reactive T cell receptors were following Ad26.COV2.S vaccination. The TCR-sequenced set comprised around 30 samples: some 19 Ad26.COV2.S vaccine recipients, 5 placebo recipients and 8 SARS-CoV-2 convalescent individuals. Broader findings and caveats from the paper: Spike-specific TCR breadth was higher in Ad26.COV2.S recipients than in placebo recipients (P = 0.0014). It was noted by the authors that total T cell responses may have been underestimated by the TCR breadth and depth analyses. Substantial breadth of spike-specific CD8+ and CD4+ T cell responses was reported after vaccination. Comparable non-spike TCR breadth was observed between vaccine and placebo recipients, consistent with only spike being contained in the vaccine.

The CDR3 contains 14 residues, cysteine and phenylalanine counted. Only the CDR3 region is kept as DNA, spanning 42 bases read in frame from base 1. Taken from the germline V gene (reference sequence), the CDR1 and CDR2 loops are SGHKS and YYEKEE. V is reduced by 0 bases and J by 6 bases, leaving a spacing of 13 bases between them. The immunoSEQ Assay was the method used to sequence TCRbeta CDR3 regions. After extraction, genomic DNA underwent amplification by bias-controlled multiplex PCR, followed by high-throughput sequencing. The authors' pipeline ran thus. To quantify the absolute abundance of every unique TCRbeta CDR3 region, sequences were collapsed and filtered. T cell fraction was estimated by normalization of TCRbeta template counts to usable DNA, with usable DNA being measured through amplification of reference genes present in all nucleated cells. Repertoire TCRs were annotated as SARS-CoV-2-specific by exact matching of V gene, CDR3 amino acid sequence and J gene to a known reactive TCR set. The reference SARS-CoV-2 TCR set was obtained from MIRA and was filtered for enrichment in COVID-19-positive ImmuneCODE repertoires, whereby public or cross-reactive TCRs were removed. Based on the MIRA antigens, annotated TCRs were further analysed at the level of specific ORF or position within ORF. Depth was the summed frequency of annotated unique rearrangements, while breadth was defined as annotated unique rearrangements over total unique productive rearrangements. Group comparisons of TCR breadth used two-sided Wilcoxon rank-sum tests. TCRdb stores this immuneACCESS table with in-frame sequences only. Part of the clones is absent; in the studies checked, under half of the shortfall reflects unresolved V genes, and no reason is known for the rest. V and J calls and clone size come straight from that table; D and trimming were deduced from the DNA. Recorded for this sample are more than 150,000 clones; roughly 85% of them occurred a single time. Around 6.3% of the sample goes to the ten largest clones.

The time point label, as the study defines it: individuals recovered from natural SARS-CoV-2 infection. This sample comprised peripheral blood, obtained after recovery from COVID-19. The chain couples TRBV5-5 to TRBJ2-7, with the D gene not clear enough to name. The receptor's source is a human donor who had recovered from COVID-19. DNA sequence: TGTGCCAGCAGCTTGGACCTAGAACCTAGCGAGCAGTACTTC. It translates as CASSLDLEPSEQYF.